This is a list of T cell receptor beta chains from one sample in a study of T cells after yellow fever vaccination. MiXCR, run by TCRdb on the 5' RACE reads, gives a single entry per CDR3 protein. The table shows around 300,000 distinct CDR3 sequences, with around 4.5% occurring only once. Sequencing used PBMCs, obtained 15 days after the yellow fever booster vaccination. The receptors were sampled from a man aged 18 to 29 who received the YFV17D yellow fever vaccine. Each CDR3 is given with its conserved first and last residue. The D gene is left open where the match is weak. Not all rows give a size; the values are once, few, many and, for expanded clones, a class.

TRBV7-9	NA	11	TRBJ2-1	few	CASRLGNEQFF	TGTGCCAGCAGGTTAGGGAATGAGCAGTTCTTC
TRBV9	TRBD2	13	TRBJ2-4	many	CASSVGDYAPLDF	TGTGCCAGCAGCGTTGGGGACTATGCCCCATTGGACTTC
TRBV7-2	TRBD1	15	TRBJ1-5	few	CASSLDRASNQPQHF	TGTGCCAGCAGCCTGGACAGGGCAAGCAATCAGCCCCAGCATTTT
TRBV18	TRBD2	15	TRBJ2-1	NA	CASSPRTSGDNEQFF	TGTGCCAGCTCACCCAGGACTAGCGGGGACAATGAGCAGTTCTTC
TRBV27	TRBD1	16	TRBJ1-6	many	CASSSLGQAQNSPLHF	TGTGCCAGCAGTTCACTGGGACAGGCCCAGAATTCACCCCTCCACTTT
TRBV29-1	TRBD1	14	TRBJ2-7	NA	CSVRDRAKPYEQYF	TGCAGCGTCCGGGACAGGGCGAAGCCCTACGAGCAGTACTTC
TRBV7-9	NA	13	TRBJ2-3	few	CASSYENTDTQYF	TGTGCCAGCAGTTATGAAAACACAGATACGCAGTATTTT
TRBV15	NA	14	TRBJ2-2	NA	CATSRELGPGELFF	TGTGCCACCAGCAGAGAGCTAGGTCCCGGGGAGCTGTTTTTT
TRBV21-1	NA	16	TRBJ2-5	NA	CASSKTSGTQQETQYF	TGTGCCAGCAGCAAAACATCCGGGACACAACAAGAGACCCAGTACTTC
TRBV9	NA	15	TRBJ1-1	NA	CASSPGGGIGAEAFF	TGTGCCAGCAGCCCCGGTGGAGGGATCGGGGCTGAAGCTTTCTTT
TRBV4-3	TRBD1	19	TRBJ2-3	many	CASSQERSLWDRSTDTQYF	TGCGCCAGCAGCCAAGAAAGGAGCTTGTGGGACAGGAGCACAGATACGCAGTATTTT
TRBV6-5	NA	14	TRBJ2-2	few	CASSYGHNTGELFF	TGTGCCAGCAGTTATGGGCACAACACCGGGGAGCTGTTTTTT
TRBV7-2	NA	14	TRBJ1-3	many	CASSPTLSGNTIYF	TGTGCCAGCAGCCCTACACTATCTGGAAACACCATATATTTT
TRBV7-6	NA	14	TRBJ1-6	few	CASSLGVLASPLHF	TGTGCCAGCAGCTTGGGGGTTTTGGCTTCACCCCTCCACTTT
TRBV20-1	TRBD1	14	TRBJ1-5	many	CSARRTGYNQPQHF	TGCAGTGCTAGACGGACAGGATACAATCAGCCCCAGCATTTT
TRBV5-6	NA	14	TRBJ1-1	NA	CASSWGSDRLEAFF	TGTGCCAGCAGCTGGGGGTCGGACCGACTTGAAGCTTTCTTT
TRBV12-3/TRBV12-4	NA	12	TRBJ1-6	many	CASSWQGSPLHF	TGTGCCAGCAGTTGGCAGGGGTCACCCCTCCACTTT
TRBV19	TRBD1	15	TRBJ2-3	NA	CASTDPRQGTDTQYF	TGTGCCAGTACCGATCCGAGACAGGGGACAGATACGCAGTATTTT
TRBV20-1	NA	15	TRBJ1-4	NA	CSARDLRGSGEKLFF	TGCAGTGCTAGAGATCTCCGGGGGAGTGGGGAAAAACTGTTTTTT
TRBV10-3	NA	14	TRBJ2-3	NA	CAISLGVTTDTQYF	TGTGCCATCAGCTTGGGCGTGACCACAGATACGCAGTATTTT
TRBV28	NA	13	TRBJ1-1	many	CASYTLENTEAFF	TGTGCCAGCTACACGTTAGAGAACACTGAAGCTTTCTTT
TRBV7-9	NA	13	TRBJ1-2	few	CASSLIIPYGYTF	TGTGCCAGCAGCTTAATCATCCCCTATGGCTACACCTTC
TRBV6-2/TRBV6-3	NA	14	TRBJ1-1	few	CASTPSGGGPEAFF	TGTGCCAGCACCCCGTCCGGGGGAGGGCCTGAAGCTTTCTTT
TRBV5-1	TRBD2	15	TRBJ2-1	many	CASKVWTSGANEQFF	TGCGCCAGCAAGGTGTGGACTAGCGGGGCCAATGAGCAGTTCTTC
TRBV7-2	NA	14	TRBJ2-3	few	CASSLNWLSDTQYF	TGTGCCAGCAGCTTAAACTGGCTGTCAGATACGCAGTATTTT
TRBV5-1	NA	14	TRBJ1-6	few	CASSLSGEDSPLHF	TGCGCCAGCAGCTTGTCAGGGGAGGATTCACCCCTCCACTTT
TRBV11-2	NA	13	TRBJ1-2	few	CASSPDFNYGYTF	TGTGCCAGCAGCCCGGACTTTAACTATGGCTACACCTTC
TRBV7-9	NA	16	TRBJ1-4	many	CASSSPRGTLGEKLFF	TGTGCCAGCAGCAGTCCGCGCGGCACTTTAGGTGAAAAACTGTTTTTT
TRBV4-1	NA	16	TRBJ1-3	many	CASSQFRRGSGNTIYF	TGCGCCAGCAGCCAATTTCGCAGGGGCTCTGGAAACACCATATATTTT
TRBV12-3/TRBV12-4	TRBD2	15	TRBJ2-1	few	CASSQTSGGGNEQFF	TGTGCCAGCAGCCAAACTAGCGGGGGTGGCAATGAGCAGTTCTTC
TRBV20-1	TRBD2	14	TRBJ2-3	NA	CSATGTTVTDTQYF	TGCAGTGCAACCGGGACTACTGTAACAGATACGCAGTATTTT
TRBV27	NA	13	TRBJ2-7	many	CASSWGTSYEQYF	TGTGCCAGCAGCTGGGGGACCTCCTACGAGCAGTACTTC
TRBV7-9	NA	13	TRBJ2-7	many	CASSPRDLHEQYF	TGTGCCAGCAGCCCCCGAGACTTGCACGAGCAGTACTTC
TRBV30	NA	13	TRBJ2-7	NA	CAWSGQGQYEQYF	TGTGCCTGGAGTGGGCAGGGGCAGTACGAGCAGTACTTC
TRBV11-2	NA	16	TRBJ2-1	many	CASSSGLTSSYNEQFF	TGTGCCAGCAGTTCCGGTTTGACTAGCTCCTACAATGAGCAGTTCTTC
TRBV12-3/TRBV12-4	NA	13	TRBJ1-2	many	CASSLRRGYGYTF	TGTGCCAGCAGTTTGCGGAGGGGCTATGGCTACACCTTC
TRBV6-2/TRBV6-3	TRBD2	17	TRBJ2-5	NA	CASSYRPGSGDQETQYF	TGTGCCAGCAGTTACCGGCCGGGTAGCGGGGACCAAGAGACCCAGTACTTC
TRBV7-9	TRBD2	15	TRBJ2-7	many	CASSWGTSGTYEQYF	TGTGCCAGCAGCTGGGGGACTAGCGGTACCTACGAGCAGTACTTC
TRBV20-1	TRBD1	13	TRBJ2-7	many	CSAKGQGAVEQYF	TGCAGTGCTAAGGGACAGGGGGCGGTCGAGCAGTACTTC
TRBV4-3	NA	14	TRBJ1-1	many	CASSQEEVKAEAFF	TGCGCCAGCAGCCAAGAGGAGGTAAAGGCTGAAGCTTTCTTT
TRBV12-3/TRBV12-4	TRBD1	14	TRBJ1-3	few	CASRMTGSGNTIYF	TGTGCCAGCAGGATGACAGGGTCCGGAAACACCATATATTTT
TRBV5-1	TRBD2	17	TRBJ2-5	few	CASSLGLGGSEGETQYF	TGCGCCAGCAGCCTGGGACTAGGGGGGTCGGAAGGAGAGACCCAGTACTTC
TRBV11-3	NA	13	TRBJ1-2	few	CASSHRQGRDYTF	TGTGCCAGCAGCCACAGGCAGGGACGGGACTACACCTTC
TRBV4-1	NA	15	TRBJ2-5	NA	CASSQTDLASETQYF	TGCGCCAGCAGCCAGACAGACCTAGCGTCGGAGACCCAGTACTTC
TRBV27	TRBD2	18	TRBJ2-2	few	CASSSHRLAGANTGELFF	TGTGCCAGCAGTTCCCACCGGCTAGCGGGGGCGAACACCGGGGAGCTGTTTTTT
TRBV10-2	NA	13	TRBJ1-1	NA	CASGTTDLIGAFF	TGCGCCAGCGGAACCACAGACCTCATCGGAGCTTTCTTT